This T cell receptor (beta chain) was captured by sequencing in a study of blood T cell repertoires in COVID-19. On the study more broadly: Some COVID-19 samples were acute and others convalescent; all came from the United States, Italy and Spain. Sample material is recorded as cDNA or gDNA derived from T cells, B-cell-depleted T cells, or PBMCs.

Concerning this clone itself: The sample holds other DNA sequences that translate to the same CDR3.

CDR1 is MNHEY and CDR2 is SMNVEV in the germline V gene (reference sequence). Losses at the gene ends were 6 bases for V and 4 bases for J; bases not matched to a gene: 2. There are 12 residues in the CDR3. Original data processing: Counts of nucleated cells, estimated from reference gene primer amplification, were obtained. The repertoire was sequenced with immunoSEQ multiplex PCR; TCRdb's copy has only in-frame clones and lacks some. V and J calls plus clone size are reproduced from that table; the DNA served to infer D and trimming. Seen here are 250,000 to 350,000 clones, around 90% observed once, and the top ten hold roughly 9.1%.

Sequencing used peripheral blood. This chain uses TRBV27 with TRBJ1-1; 7 bases agree with TRBD1. The sequence was collected from a man between 18 and 35 years old with active or convalescent COVID-19. The CDR3 loop is CASRTGSTEAFF. In nucleotides, the CDR3 is TGTGCCAGCAGGACAGGGAGCACTGAAGCTTTCTTT.